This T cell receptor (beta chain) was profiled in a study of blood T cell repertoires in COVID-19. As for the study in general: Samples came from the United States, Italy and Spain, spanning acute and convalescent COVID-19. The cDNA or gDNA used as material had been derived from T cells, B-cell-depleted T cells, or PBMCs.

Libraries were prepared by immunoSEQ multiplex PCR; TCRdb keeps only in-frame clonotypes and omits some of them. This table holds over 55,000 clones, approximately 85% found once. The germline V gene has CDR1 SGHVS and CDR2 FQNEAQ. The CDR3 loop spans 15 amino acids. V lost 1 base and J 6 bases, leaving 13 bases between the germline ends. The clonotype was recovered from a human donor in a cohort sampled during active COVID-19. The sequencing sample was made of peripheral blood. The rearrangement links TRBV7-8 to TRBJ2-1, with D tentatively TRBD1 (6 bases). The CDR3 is CASSLVTGKINEQFF. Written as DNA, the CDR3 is TGTGCCAGCAGCTTAGTTACAGGGAAAATCAATGAGCAGTTCTTC. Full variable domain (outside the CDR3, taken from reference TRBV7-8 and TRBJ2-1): GAGVSQSPRYKVAKRGQDVALRCDPISGHVSLFWYQQALGQGPEFLTYFQNEAQLDKSGLPSDRFFAERPEGSVSTLKIQRTQQEDSAVYLCASSLVTGKINEQFFGPGTRLTVL.